What follows describes a single T cell receptor (beta chain). The data belong to a study of blood T cell repertoires in COVID-19. Study context: Samples representing acute and convalescent COVID-19 were sourced from the United States, Italy and Spain. The cDNA or gDNA used as material had been derived from T cells, B-cell-depleted T cells, or PBMCs.

TCRdb's copy holds only in-frame clones and misses some; the assay was immunoSEQ multiplex PCR. Of some 110,000 clones listed, about 79% are singletons. V was cut by 2 bases and J by 0 bases, with 8 bases left in between. The CDR3 extends over 16 amino acids. Germline V lookup: CDR1 SEHNR, CDR2 FQNEAQ (reference sequence). The source material was peripheral blood. This clonotype was obtained from a woman aged 70-85 years with acute or convalescent COVID-19. The chain links TRBV7-9 to TRBJ2-6; no clear D. The CDR3 DNA reads TGTGCCAGCAGCTTATCTCCCCGCTCTGGGGCCAACGTCCTGACTTTC. Protein: CASSLSPRSGANVLTF.